This T cell receptor beta chain originates from a study of CD8 T cells in ankylosing spondylitis. Study conclusions and caveats: Disease-linked clones proved CD8+ and comparatively uncommon in peripheral blood. Blood from ankylosing spondylitis patients appeared to carry a characteristic eight-variant TCR beta motif.

This clonotype turned up a few times. As yet, its antigen is unknown. In TCRdb, the 5' RACE reads were re-called with MiXCR into one record per CDR3 protein. The repertoire holds over 150,000 distinct CDR3 sequences, with roughly 13% as singletons. Germline V gene lookup returns CDR1 SGHDT and CDR2 YYEEEE. The CDR3 totals 14 residues. V was shortened by 0 bases and J by 4 bases, with 10 bases between the two germline ends. The sequencing sample was made of blood, either unsorted or a sorted T cell fraction (not recorded which). The rearrangement links TRBV5-6 to TRBJ1-1; D uncertain. The source of this sequence is a male donor with ankylosing spondylitis or in good health (not recorded which). DNA of the CDR3: TGTGCCAGCAGCTTGGGGGTTCTTAGCACTGAAGCTTTCTTT. This sequence encodes CASSLGVLSTEAFF. Looking up the rest from reference TRBV5-6 and TRBJ1-1 gives the full variable domain: DAGVTQSPTHLIKTRGQQVTLRCSPKSGHDTVSWYQQALGQGPQFIFQYYEEEERQRGNFPDRFSGHQFPNYSSELNVNALLLGDSALYLCASSLGVLSTEAFFGQGTRLTVV.